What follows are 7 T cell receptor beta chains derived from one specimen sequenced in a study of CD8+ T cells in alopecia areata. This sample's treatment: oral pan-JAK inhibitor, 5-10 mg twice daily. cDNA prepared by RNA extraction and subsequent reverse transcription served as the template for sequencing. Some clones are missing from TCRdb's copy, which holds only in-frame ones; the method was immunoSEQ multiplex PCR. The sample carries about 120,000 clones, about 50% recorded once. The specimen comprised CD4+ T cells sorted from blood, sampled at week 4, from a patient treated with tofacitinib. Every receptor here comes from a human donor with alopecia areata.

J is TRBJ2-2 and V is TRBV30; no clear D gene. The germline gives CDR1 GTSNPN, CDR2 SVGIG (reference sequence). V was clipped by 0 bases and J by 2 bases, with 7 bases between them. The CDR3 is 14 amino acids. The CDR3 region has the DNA TGTGCCTGGAGTGTCCCCTACAACACCGGGGAGCTGTTTTTT. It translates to CAWSVPYNTGELFF. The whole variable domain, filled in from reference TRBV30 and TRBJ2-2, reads SQTIHQWPATLVQPVGSPLSLECTVEGTSNPNLYWYRQAAGRGLQLLFYSVGIGQISSEVPQNLSASRPQDRQFILSSKKLLLSDSGFYLCAWSVPYNTGELFFGEGSRLTVL.

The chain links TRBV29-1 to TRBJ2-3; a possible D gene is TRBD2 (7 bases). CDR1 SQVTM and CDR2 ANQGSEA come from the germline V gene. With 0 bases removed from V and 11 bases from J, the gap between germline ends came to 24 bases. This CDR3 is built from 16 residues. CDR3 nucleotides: TGCAGCGTTGAAGATCGAAGGGGGGGCGAATCCCCAGGGCAGTATTTT. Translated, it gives CSVEDRRGGESPGQYF.

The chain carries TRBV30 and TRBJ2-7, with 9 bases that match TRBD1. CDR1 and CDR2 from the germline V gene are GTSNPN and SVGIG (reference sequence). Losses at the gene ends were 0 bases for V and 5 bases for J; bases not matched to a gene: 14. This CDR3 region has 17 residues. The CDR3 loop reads CAWSVSRRDRARDEQYF. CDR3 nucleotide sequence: TGTGCCTGGAGTGTATCGCGCAGGGACAGGGCCCGGGACGAGCAGTACTTC.

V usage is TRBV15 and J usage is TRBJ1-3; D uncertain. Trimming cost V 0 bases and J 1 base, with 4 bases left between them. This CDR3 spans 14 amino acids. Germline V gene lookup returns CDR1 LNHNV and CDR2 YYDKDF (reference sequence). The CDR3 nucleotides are TGTGCCACCAGCAGAGACAGTTCTGGAAACACCATATATTTT. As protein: CATSRDSSGNTIYF.

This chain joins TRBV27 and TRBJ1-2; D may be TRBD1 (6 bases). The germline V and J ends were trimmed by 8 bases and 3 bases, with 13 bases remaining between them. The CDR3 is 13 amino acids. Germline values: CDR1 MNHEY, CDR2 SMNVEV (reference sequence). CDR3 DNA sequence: TGTGCCAGCGCGACAGGTCCTCACTATGGCTACACCTTC. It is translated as CASATGPHYGYTF.

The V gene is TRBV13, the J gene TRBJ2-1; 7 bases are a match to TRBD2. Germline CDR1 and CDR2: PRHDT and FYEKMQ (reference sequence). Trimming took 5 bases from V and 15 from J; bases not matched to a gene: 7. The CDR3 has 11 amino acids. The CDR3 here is CASSISGHLFF. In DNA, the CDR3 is TGTGCCAGCAGCATTAGCGGGCACCTGTTCTTC.

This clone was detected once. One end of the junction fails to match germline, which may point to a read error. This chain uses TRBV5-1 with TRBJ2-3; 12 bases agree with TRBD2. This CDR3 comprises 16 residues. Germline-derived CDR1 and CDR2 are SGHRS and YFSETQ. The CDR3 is CASSQRLAGGTDTQYF. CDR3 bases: TGCGCTAGCAGTCAAAGGCTAGCGGGGGGGACAGATACGCAGTATTTT.